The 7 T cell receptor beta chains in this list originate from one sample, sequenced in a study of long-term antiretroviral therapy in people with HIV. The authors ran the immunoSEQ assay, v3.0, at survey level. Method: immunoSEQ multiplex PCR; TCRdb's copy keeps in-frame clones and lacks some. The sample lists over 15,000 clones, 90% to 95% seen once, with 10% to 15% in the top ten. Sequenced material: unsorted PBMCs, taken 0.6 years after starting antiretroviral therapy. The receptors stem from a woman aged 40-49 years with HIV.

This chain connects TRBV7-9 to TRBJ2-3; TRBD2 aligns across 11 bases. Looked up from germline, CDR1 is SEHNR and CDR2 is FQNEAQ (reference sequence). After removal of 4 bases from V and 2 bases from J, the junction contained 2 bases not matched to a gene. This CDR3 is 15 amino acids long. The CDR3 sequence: CASSYSGGATDTQYF. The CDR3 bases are TGTGCCAGCAGCTATAGCGGGGGGGCCACAGATACGCAGTATTTT.

The CDR3 DNA reads as TGTGCCAGCTTAGGAACGGGAGGATCCTACGAGCAGTACTTC. Residues: CASLGTGGSYEQYF. This chain uses TRBV2 with TRBJ2-7; 7 nucleotides agree with TRBD2. The CDR3 length is 14 residues. From germline, CDR1 is SNHLY and CDR2 FYNNEI. V gave up 8 bases and J gave up 1 base; unmatched junction bases: 8.

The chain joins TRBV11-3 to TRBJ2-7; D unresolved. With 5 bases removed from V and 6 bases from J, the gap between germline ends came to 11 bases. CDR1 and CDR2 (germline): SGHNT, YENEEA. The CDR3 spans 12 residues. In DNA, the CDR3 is TGTGCCAGCAGCCCCTTATCCGGCGAGCAGTACTTC. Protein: CASSPLSGEQYF. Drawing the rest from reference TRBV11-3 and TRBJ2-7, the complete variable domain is EAGVVQSPRYKIIEKKQPVAFWCNPISGHNTLYWYLQNLGQGPELLIRYENEEAVDDSQLPKDRFSAERLKGVDSTLKIQPAELGDSAVYLCASSPLSGEQYFGPGTRLTVT.

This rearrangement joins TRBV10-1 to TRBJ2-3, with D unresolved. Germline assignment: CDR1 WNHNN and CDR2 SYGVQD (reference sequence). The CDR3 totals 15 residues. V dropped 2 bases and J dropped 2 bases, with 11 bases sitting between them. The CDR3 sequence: CASSERTRYTDTQYF. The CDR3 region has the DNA TGCGCCAGCAGTGAGCGGACCCGGTACACAGATACGCAGTATTTT.

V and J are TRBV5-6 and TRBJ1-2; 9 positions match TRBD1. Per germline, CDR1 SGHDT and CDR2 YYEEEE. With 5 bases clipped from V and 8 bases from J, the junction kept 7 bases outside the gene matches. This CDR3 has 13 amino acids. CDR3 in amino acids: CASSSGQGEGYTF. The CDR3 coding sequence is TGTGCCAGCAGTTCGGGACAGGGAGAAGGCTACACCTTC.

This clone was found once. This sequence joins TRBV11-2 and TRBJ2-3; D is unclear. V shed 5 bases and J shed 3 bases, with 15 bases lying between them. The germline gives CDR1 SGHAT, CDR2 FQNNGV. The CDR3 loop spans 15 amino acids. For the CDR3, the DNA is TGTGCCAGCAGCCTAGGTGGCGTTTTTACAGATACGCAGTATTTT. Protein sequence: CASSLGGVFTDTQYF.

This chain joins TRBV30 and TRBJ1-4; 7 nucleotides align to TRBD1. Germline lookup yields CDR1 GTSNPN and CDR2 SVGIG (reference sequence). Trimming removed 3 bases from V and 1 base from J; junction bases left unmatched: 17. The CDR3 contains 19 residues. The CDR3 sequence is CAWSPWVGDRGRTNEKLFF. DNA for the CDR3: TGTGCCTGGAGCCCTTGGGTCGGGGACAGAGGAAGAACTAATGAAAAACTGTTTTTT.